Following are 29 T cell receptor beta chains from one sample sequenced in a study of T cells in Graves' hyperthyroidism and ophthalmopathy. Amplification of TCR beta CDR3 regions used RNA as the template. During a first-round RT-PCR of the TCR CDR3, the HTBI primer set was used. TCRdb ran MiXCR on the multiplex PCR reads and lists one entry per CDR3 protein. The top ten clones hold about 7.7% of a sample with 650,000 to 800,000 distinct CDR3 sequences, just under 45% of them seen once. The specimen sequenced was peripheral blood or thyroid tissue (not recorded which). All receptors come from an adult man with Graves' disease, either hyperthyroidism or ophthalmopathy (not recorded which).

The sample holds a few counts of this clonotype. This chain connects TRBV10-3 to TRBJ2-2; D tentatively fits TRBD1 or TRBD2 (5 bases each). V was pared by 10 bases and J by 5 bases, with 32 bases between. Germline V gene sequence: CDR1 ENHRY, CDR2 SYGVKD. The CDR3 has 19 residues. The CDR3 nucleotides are TGTGCCACGGGAATGACGGACGCTCCGGGACCGATTACTACCGGGGAGCTGTTTTTT. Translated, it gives CATGMTDAPGPITTGELFF.

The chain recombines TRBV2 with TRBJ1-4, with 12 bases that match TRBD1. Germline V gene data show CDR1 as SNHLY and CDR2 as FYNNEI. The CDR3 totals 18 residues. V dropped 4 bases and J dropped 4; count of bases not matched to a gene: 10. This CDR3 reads CASSAGQGASPSNEKLFF. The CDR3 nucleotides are TGTGCCAGCAGTGCGGGACAGGGGGCTAGTCCAAGTAATGAAAAACTGTTTTTT. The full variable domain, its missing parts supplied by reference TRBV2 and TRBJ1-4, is EPEVTQTPSHQVTQMGQEVILRCVPISNHLYFYWYRQILGQKVEFLVSFYNNEISEKSEIFDDQFSVERPDGSNFTLKIRSTKLEDSAMYFCASSAGQGASPSNEKLFFGSGTQLSVL.

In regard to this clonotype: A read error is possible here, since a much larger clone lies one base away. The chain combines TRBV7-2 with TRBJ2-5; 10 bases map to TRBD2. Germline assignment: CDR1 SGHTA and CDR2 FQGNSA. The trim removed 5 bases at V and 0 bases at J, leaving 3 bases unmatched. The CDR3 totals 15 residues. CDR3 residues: CASSLGLADQETQYF. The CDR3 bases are TGTGCCAGCAGCCTAGGACTAGCGGACCAAGAGACCCAGTACTTC.

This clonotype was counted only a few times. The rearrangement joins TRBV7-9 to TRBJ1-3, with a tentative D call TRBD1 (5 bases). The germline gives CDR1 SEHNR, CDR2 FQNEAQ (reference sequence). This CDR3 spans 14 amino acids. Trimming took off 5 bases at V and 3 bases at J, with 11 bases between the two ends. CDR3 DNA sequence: TGTGCCAGCAGCCCCGGGACGTATGGAAACACCATATATTTT. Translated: CASSPGTYGNTIYF. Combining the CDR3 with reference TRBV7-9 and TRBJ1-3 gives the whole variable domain DTGVSQNPRHKITKRGQNVTFRCDPISEHNRLYWYRQTLGQGPEFLTYFQNEAQLEKSRLLSDRFSAERPKGSFSTLEIQRTEQGDSAMYLCASSPGTYGNTIYFGEGSWLTVV.

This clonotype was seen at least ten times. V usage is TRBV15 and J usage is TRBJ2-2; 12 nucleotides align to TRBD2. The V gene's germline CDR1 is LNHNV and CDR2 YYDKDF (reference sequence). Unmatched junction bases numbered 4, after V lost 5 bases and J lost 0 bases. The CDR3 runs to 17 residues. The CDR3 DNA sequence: TGTGCCACCAGCCCCTCTAGCGGGGGGGCGAACACCGGGGAGCTGTTTTTT. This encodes CATSPSSGGANTGELFF.

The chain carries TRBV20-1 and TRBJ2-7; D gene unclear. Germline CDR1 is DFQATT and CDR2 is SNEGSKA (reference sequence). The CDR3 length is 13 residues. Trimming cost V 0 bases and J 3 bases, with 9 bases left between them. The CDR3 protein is CSARDDRYYEQYF. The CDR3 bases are TGCAGTGCTAGAGACGACCGATACTACGAGCAGTACTTC.

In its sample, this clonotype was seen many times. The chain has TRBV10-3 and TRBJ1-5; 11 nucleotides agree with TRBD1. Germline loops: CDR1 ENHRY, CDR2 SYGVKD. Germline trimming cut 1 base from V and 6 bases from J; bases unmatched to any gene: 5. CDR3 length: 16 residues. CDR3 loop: CAISELRTGGSQPQHF. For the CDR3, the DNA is TGTGCCATCAGTGAGTTAAGGACAGGGGGCAGTCAGCCCCAGCATTTT.

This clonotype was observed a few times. CDR3 DNA: TGCGCCAGCAGCGGGGGCTTCTCTGGAAACACCATATATTTT. It translates to CASSGGFSGNTIYF. The rearrangement uses TRBV5-1 and TRBJ1-3; D is possibly TRBD1 (6 bases). Trimming took 4 bases from V and 0 from J, leaving 8 bases between them. Germline-derived CDR1 and CDR2 are SGHRS and YFSETQ. This CDR3 comprises 14 residues.

In DNA, the CDR3 is TGTGCCAGTAGTGACGGGGCCCGGACACAGGATGAAGCTTTCTTT. Its protein product is CASSDGARTQDEAFF. The chain links TRBV19 to TRBJ1-1; D possibly corresponds to TRBD1 (5 bases). CDR3 length: 15 residues. V was shortened by 5 bases and J by 7 bases, with 20 bases between the two germline ends. CDR1 and CDR2 from the germline V gene are LNHDA and SQIVND (reference sequence).

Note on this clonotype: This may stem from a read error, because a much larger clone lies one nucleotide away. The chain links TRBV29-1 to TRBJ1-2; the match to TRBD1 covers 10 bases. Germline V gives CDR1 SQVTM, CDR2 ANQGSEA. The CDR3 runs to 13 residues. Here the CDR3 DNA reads TGCAGCGTCGAAGCGGACAGGGGGTATGGCTACACCTTC. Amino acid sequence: CSVEADRGYGYTF.

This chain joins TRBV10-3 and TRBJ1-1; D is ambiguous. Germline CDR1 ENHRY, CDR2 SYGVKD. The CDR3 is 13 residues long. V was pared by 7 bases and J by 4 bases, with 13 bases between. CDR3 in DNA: TGTGCCATCACTCCCGGACCGGCCACTGAAGCTTTCTTT. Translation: CAITPGPATEAFF.

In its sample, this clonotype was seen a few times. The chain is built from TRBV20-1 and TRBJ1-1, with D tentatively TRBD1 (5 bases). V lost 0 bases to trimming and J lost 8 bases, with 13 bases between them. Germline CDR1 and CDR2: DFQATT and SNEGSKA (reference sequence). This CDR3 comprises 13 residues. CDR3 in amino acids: CSAREGGGSEAFF. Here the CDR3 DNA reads TGCAGTGCTAGAGAAGGCGGGGGATCAGAAGCTTTCTTT.

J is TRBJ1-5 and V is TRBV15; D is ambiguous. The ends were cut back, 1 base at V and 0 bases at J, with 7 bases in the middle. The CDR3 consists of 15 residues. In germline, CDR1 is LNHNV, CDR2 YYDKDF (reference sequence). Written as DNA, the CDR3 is TGTGCCACCAGCAGAGGGAGGGATAGCAATCAGCCCCAGCATTTT. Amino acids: CATSRGRDSNQPQHF.

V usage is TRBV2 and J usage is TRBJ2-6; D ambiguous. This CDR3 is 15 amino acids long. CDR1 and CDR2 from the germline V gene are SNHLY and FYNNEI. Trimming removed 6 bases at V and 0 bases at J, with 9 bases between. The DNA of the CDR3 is TGTGCCAGCAGGGGATATGGCTCTGGGGCCAACGTCCTGACTTTC. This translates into CASRGYGSGANVLTF.

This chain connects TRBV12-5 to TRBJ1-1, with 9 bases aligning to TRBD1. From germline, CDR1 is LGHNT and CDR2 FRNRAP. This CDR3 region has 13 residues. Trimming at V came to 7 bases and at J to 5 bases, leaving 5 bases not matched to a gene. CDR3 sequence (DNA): TGTGCTAGTGTTCGGACAGGGGTTACTGAAGCTTTCTTT. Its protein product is CASVRTGVTEAFF.

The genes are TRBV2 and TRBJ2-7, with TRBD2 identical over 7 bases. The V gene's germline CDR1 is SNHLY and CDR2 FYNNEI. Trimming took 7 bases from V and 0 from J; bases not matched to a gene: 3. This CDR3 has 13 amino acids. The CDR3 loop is CASTSGSSYEQYF. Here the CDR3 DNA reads TGTGCCAGCACTAGCGGATCCTCCTACGAGCAGTACTTC.

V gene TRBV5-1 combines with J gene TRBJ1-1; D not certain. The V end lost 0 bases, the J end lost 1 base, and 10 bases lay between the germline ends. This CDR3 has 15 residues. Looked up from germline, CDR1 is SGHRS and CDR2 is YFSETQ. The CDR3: CASSLGQAGNTEAFF. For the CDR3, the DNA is TGCGCCAGCAGCTTGGGGCAGGCGGGGAACACTGAAGCTTTCTTT.

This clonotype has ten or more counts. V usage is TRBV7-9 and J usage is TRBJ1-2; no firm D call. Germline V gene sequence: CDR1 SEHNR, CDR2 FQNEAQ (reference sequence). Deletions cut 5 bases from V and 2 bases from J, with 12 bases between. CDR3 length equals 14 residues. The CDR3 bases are TGTGCCAGCAGCCCGTTTCATGAGAACTATGGCTACACCTTC. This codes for CASSPFHENYGYTF.

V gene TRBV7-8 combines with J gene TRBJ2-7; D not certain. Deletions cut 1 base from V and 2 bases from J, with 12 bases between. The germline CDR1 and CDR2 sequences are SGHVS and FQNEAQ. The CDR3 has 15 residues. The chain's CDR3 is CASSLEGYIAYEQYF. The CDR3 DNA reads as TGTGCCAGCAGCTTAGAGGGCTATATAGCCTACGAGCAGTACTTC.

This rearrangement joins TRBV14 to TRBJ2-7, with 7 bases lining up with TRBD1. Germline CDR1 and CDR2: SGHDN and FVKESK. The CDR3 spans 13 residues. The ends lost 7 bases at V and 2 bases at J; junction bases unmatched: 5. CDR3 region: CASTPTGTYEQYF. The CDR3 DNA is TGTGCCAGCACCCCGACAGGGACCTACGAGCAGTACTTC.

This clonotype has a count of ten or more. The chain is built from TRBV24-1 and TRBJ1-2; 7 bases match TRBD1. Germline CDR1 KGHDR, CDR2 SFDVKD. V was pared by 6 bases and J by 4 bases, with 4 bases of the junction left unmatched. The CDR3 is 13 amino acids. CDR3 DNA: TGTGCCACCAGTAGGCGACAGGGCTATGGCTACACCTTC. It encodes CATSRRQGYGYTF.

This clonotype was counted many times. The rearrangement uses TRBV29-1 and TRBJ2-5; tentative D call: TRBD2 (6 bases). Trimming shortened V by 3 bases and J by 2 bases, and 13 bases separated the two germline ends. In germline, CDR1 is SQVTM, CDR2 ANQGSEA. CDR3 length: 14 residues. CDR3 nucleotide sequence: TGCAGCGTTGATTCCGCGGGGTTACAAGAGACCCAGTACTTC. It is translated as CSVDSAGLQETQYF.

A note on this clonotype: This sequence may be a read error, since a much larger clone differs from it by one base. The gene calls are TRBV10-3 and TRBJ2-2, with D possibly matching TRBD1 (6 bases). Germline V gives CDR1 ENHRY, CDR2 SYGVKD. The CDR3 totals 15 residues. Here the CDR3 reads CASSEQGRRTGELLF. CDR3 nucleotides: TGTGCCAGCAGTGAACAGGGAAGGAGGACCGGGGAGCTGCTTTTT.

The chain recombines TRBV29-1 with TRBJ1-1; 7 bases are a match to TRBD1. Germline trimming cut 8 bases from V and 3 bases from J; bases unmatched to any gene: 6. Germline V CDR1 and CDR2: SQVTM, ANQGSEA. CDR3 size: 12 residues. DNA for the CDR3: TGCAGCCTATTCGGGACAGACACTGAAGCTTTCTTT. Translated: CSLFGTDTEAFF. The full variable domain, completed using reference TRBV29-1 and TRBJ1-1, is SAVISQKPSRDICQRGTSLTIQCQVDSQVTMMFWYRQQPGQSLTLIATANQGSEATYESGFVIDKFPISRPNLTFSTLTVSNMSPEDSSIYLCSLFGTDTEAFFGQGTRLTVV.

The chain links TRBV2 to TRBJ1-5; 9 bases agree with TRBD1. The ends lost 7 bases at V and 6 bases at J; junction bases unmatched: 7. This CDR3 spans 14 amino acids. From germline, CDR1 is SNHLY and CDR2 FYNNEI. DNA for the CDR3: TGTGCCAGCACTTGGACAGGGGAGGTTCAGCCCCAGCATTTT. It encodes CASTWTGEVQPQHF.

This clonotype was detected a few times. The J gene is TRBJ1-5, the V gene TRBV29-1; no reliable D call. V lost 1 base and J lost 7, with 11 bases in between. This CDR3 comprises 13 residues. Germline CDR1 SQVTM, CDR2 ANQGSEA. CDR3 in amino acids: CSVEGVPGQPQHF. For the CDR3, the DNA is TGCAGCGTTGAAGGGGTTCCGGGCCAGCCCCAGCATTTT.

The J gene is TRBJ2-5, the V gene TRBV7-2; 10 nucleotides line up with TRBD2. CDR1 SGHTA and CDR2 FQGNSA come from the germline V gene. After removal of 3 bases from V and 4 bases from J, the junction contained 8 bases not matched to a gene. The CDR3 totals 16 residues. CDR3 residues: CASSLGLARGGETQYF. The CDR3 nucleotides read TGTGCCAGCAGCTTGGGACTAGCGAGAGGCGGAGAGACCCAGTACTTC.

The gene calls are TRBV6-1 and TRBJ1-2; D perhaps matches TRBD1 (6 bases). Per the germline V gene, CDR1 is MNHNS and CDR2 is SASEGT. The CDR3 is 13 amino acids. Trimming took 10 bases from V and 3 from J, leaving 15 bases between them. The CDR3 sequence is CAIRVQGDYGYTF. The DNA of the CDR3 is TGTGCCATCCGGGTACAGGGCGACTATGGCTACACCTTC.

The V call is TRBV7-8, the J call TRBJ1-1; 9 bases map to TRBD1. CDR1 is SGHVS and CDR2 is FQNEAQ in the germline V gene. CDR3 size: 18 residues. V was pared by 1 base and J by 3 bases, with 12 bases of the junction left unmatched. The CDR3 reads CASSLDGSTGGIYTEAFF. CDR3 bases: TGTGCCAGCAGCTTAGATGGGTCAACAGGGGGCATTTACACTGAAGCTTTCTTT.